The source of this TCR beta chain is a study of T cell repertoires and leukemia-associated antigens. The overall study: Effective reads per sample ranged from about 3 to 5.0 million.

CD3+ T cells were rested overnight without fetal bovine serum. The study's findings and limits: Whether expanded clones are antigen-specific and functional remains untested. V, J, VDJ and CDR3 counts did not differ significantly among groups.

Germline loops: CDR1 SNHLY, CDR2 FYNNEI. The CDR3 totals 12 residues. Trimming removed 6 bases at V and 7 bases at J, with 13 bases between. By share of the sample, this clonotype is medium-sized. Its matching antigen is unknown. In TCRdb, the 5' RACE reads were re-called with MiXCR into one record per CDR3 protein. In the table there are 9,000 to 15,000 distinct CDR3 sequences, approximately 39% of which are singletons. Sequencing input: CD3+ T cells sorted from blood and cultured. The chain links TRBV2 to TRBJ2-7; D not resolved. This receptor was identified in a female donor in good health. The CDR3 loop reads CASSYEGREQYF. DNA for the CDR3: TGTGCCAGCAGCTACGAAGGACGGGAGCAGTACTTC.